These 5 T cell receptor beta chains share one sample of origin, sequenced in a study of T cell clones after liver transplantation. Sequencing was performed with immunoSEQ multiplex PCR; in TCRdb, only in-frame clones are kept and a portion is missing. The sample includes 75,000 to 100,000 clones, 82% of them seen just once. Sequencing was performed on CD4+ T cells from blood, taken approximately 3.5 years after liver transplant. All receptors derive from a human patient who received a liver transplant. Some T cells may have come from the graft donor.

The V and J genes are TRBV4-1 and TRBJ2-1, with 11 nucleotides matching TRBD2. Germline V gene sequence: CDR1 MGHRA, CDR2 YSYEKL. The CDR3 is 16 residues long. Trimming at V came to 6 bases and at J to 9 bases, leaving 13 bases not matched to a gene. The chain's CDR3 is CASSSPGLAAGGEQFF. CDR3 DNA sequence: TGCGCCAGCAGTTCCCCGGGACTAGCGGCAGGTGGTGAGCAGTTCTTC.

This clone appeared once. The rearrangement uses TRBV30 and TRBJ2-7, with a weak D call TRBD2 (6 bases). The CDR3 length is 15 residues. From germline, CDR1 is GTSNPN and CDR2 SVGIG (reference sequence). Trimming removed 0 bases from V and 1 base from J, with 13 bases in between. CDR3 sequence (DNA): TGTGCCTGGAGTGTACGCGGGACTGCTTCCTACGAGCAGTACTTC. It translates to CAWSVRGTASYEQYF.

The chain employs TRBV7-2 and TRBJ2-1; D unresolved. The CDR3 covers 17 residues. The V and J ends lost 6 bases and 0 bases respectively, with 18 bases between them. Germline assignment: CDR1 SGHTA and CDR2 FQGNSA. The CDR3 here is CASRGLVGPSSYNEQFF. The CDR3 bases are TGTGCCAGCAGGGGTCTAGTAGGCCCAAGCTCCTACAATGAGCAGTTCTTC.

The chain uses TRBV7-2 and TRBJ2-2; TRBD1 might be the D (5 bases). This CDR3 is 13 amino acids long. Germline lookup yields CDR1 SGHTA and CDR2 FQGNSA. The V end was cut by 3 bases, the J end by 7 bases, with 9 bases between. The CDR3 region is CASSFERGGELFF. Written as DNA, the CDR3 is TGTGCCAGCAGCTTTGAAAGGGGCGGGGAGCTGTTTTTT.

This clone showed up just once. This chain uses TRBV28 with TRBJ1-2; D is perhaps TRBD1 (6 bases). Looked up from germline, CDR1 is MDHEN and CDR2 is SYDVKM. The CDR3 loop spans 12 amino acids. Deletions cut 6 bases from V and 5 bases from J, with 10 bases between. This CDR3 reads CASSQGQYGYTF. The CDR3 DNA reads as TGTGCCAGCAGCCAGGGACAATATGGCTACACCTTC.